The 27 T cell receptor beta chains below come from one sample, sequenced in a study of CD8 T cells in ankylosing spondylitis. For these receptors, no antigen is known. Notes on the study in general: Seemingly characteristic of ankylosing spondylitis blood was a TCR beta motif consisting of fewer than 10 highly homologous variants.

TCRdb itself ran the 5' RACE reads through MiXCR, one entry per CDR3 protein. The sample contains 330,000 or so distinct CDR3 sequences, under 8.5% of which appear only once. Sequencing input: blood, either unsorted or a sorted T cell fraction (not recorded which). The receptors were sampled from a male donor with ankylosing spondylitis.

This clonotype was seen a handful of times. This chain connects TRBV3-1 to TRBJ2-2; 9 nucleotides align to TRBD1. CDR3 length: 16 amino acids. CDR1 and CDR2 (germline): LGHDT, YNNKEL (reference sequence). V trimming: 1 base; J trimming: 6 bases; junction bases outside the gene matches: 6. The CDR3 sequence: CASSQVGTGSSGELFF. CDR3 sequence (DNA): TGTGCCAGCAGCCAAGTGGGGACAGGGAGTTCCGGGGAGCTGTTTTTT.

This clonotype appeared a few times. The chain uses TRBV12-3 or TRBV12-4 and TRBJ1-2; weak D call: TRBD1 (5 bases). The germline V and J ends were trimmed by 2 bases and 8 bases, with 18 bases remaining between them. This CDR3 is built from 15 residues. CDR3 region: CASSLMLGQPRGYTF. The CDR3 DNA sequence: TGTGCCAGCAGTTTAATGTTGGGGCAACCGCGGGGCTACACCTTC.

The table lists this clonotype with a few counts. The chain is built from TRBV9 and TRBJ2-1; D not certain. V was clipped by 0 bases and J by 8 bases, with 6 bases between them. This CDR3 spans 12 amino acids. CDR1 and CDR2 (germline): SGDLS, YYNGEE. This CDR3 is CASSVEGDEQFF. The DNA for the CDR3 is TGTGCCAGCAGCGTAGAGGGCGATGAGCAGTTCTTC.

This clonotype has at least ten counts. V usage is TRBV18 and J usage is TRBJ1-1; D remains ambiguous. V was shortened by 2 bases and J by 3 bases, with 7 bases between the two germline ends. Germline V gene sequence: CDR1 KGHSH, CDR2 LQKENI. The CDR3 consists of 13 residues. CDR3 nucleotide sequence: TGTGCCAGCTCACCAAGGGTTGACACTGAAGCTTTCTTT. This encodes CASSPRVDTEAFF.

This clonotype was seen many times. The V gene is TRBV18, the J gene TRBJ2-1; D possibly corresponds to TRBD1 (6 bases). The germline gives CDR1 KGHSH, CDR2 LQKENI. The CDR3 is 16 residues long. V shed 3 bases and J shed 6 bases, with 18 bases lying between them. CDR3 sequence: CASSPLWGQASNEQFF. As DNA, the CDR3 is TGTGCCAGCTCACCTCTATGGGGGCAGGCCAGCAATGAGCAGTTCTTC.

This clonotype was counted between two and nine times. The CDR3 protein is CAISVGDNEQFF. In DNA, the CDR3 is TGTGCCATCAGTGTGGGGGACAATGAGCAGTTCTTC. The rearrangement uses TRBV10-3 and TRBJ2-1, with D perhaps given as TRBD1 or TRBD2 (5 bases each). Trimming pared 4 bases from V and 5 bases from J, leaving 6 bases between. Germline V gives CDR1 ENHRY, CDR2 SYGVKD. This CDR3 region has 12 residues.

This clonotype was recorded at least ten times. V is TRBV29-1 and J is TRBJ1-2; D may be TRBD1 (5 bases). Per germline, CDR1 SQVTM and CDR2 ANQGSEA. Trimming took off 2 bases at V and 6 bases at J, with 13 bases between the two ends. The CDR3 consists of 13 residues. CDR3 region: CSVEKVRGDGYTF. The DNA for the CDR3 is TGCAGCGTTGAAAAAGTCCGGGGCGATGGCTACACCTTC.

The rearrangement links TRBV9 to TRBJ1-6; 9 nucleotides match TRBD1. The CDR3 consists of 14 residues. The germline gives CDR1 SGDLS, CDR2 YYNGEE. V shed 4 bases and J 8 bases; nucleotides not matched to a gene: 4. This CDR3 reads CASSMTGGHSPLHF. In nucleotides, the CDR3 is TGTGCCAGCAGCATGACAGGGGGGCATTCACCCCTCCACTTT.

The chain combines TRBV29-1 with TRBJ2-1; D ambiguous. The CDR3 has 11 residues. Per germline, CDR1 SQVTM and CDR2 ANQGSEA. The CDR3 DNA reads as TGCACCCTCTCGTCAGTCGATGAGCAGTTCTTC. It is translated as CTLSSVDEQFF.

This clonotype was counted many times. V gene TRBV4-3 combines with J gene TRBJ2-3, with D uncertain. Trimming removed 0 bases from V and 1 base from J, with 8 bases in between. The CDR3 loop spans 15 amino acids. Germline assignment: CDR1 LGHNA and CDR2 YSLEER. The CDR3 is CASSQDRQGTDTQYF. The CDR3 DNA follows: TGCGCCAGCAGCCAAGATAGGCAAGGCACAGATACGCAGTATTTT.

This clonotype has just a few counts. This CDR3 reads CSVGAGGAKNIQYF. CDR3 bases: TGCAGCGTGGGAGCGGGGGGGGCCAAAAACATTCAGTACTTC. V gene TRBV29-1 combines with J gene TRBJ2-4; 10 positions agree with TRBD2. V was clipped by 6 bases and J by 1 base; unmatched bases: 3. This CDR3 spans 14 amino acids. Germline V gene lookup returns CDR1 SQVTM and CDR2 ANQGSEA.

This clonotype was detected a few times. The rearrangement uses TRBV9 and TRBJ2-6; D is uncertain. CDR1 SGDLS and CDR2 YYNGEE come from the germline V gene. The CDR3 loop spans 15 amino acids. Trimming removed 0 bases from V and 1 base from J, with 5 bases in between. The CDR3 region is CASSVEGSGANVLTF. In DNA form, the CDR3 reads TGTGCCAGCAGCGTAGAAGGGTCTGGGGCCAACGTCCTGACTTTC.

This clonotype has more than one count but fewer than ten. V gene TRBV7-2 combines with J gene TRBJ2-7; 8 positions match TRBD1. V shed 4 bases and J 4 bases; nucleotides not matched to a gene: 15. Germline CDR1 SGHTA, CDR2 FQGNSA. The CDR3 runs to 17 residues. Written as DNA, the CDR3 is TGTGCCAGCAGCTCACCGTGGGGGGACAGGAGGAATTACGAGCAGTACTTC. Its protein product is CASSSPWGDRRNYEQYF.

This chain links TRBV5-1 with TRBJ2-3; D perhaps matches TRBD1 (5 bases). Germline V gene sequence: CDR1 SGHRS, CDR2 YFSETQ. Trimming left V 0 bases short and J 4 bases short, with 9 bases between. CDR3 length: 14 amino acids. CDR3 amino acids: CASSLEGWADTQYF. The CDR3 DNA sequence: TGCGCCAGCAGCTTGGAGGGGTGGGCAGATACGCAGTATTTT.

This clonotype was seen repeatedly, ten times or more. This sequence joins TRBV7-3 and TRBJ2-1; tentative D call: TRBD2 (6 bases). The CDR3 extends over 18 amino acids. CDR1 is SGHTA, CDR2 FQGTGA, per germline. Trimming cost V 0 bases and J 6 bases, with 21 bases left between them. CDR3 bases: TGTGCCAGCAGCTTAACGAATAGGGCGGGATGGTCTCCCAATGAGCAGTTCTTC. This gives the protein CASSLTNRAGWSPNEQFF.

This clonotype was counted only a few times. The V and J genes are TRBV4-2 and TRBJ2-2; D unresolved. The ends were cut back, 0 bases at V and 4 bases at J, with 12 bases in the middle. There are 16 residues in the CDR3. The germline CDR1 and CDR2 sequences are LGHNA and YNFKEQ. CDR3 amino acids: CASSQDHQLSTGELFF. CDR3 DNA: TGTGCCAGCAGCCAAGATCACCAGCTGAGCACCGGGGAGCTGTTTTTT.

There are many counts of this clonotype. The chain joins TRBV20-1 to TRBJ1-2; TRBD1 agrees at 7 bases. The CDR3 contains 17 residues. Germline V gene sequence: CDR1 DFQATT, CDR2 SNEGSKA (reference sequence). The ends lost 0 bases at V and 4 bases at J; junction bases unmatched: 14. This CDR3 is CSARDLASGQGGYGYTF. The DNA of the CDR3 is TGCAGTGCTAGAGATCTAGCTTCGGGTCAGGGGGGCTATGGCTACACCTTC.

The V and J genes are TRBV24-1 and TRBJ2-4, with 9 nucleotides matching TRBD1. Germline CDR1 is KGHDR and CDR2 is SFDVKD. The CDR3 consists of 14 residues. The trim removed 2 bases at V and 7 bases at J, leaving 2 bases unmatched. The CDR3 DNA sequence: TGTGCCACCAGTGATTCCGGACAGGGGAACATTCAGTACTTC. Translated: CATSDSGQGNIQYF.

The CDR3 loop is CASSLGHFGDTGELFF. CDR3 DNA: TGTGCCAGCAGTTTAGGTCATTTCGGGGACACCGGGGAGCTGTTTTTT. This chain joins TRBV12-3 or TRBV12-4 and TRBJ2-2, with D perhaps matching TRBD2 (5 bases). Trimming shortened V by 1 base and J by 3 bases, and 12 bases separated the two germline ends. The CDR3 runs to 16 residues.

In nucleotides, the CDR3 is TGTGCCAGCAGTTTAAGGGGGCTTGAGCAGTTCTTC. Translation: CASSLRGLEQFF. The gene calls are TRBV12-3 or TRBV12-4 and TRBJ2-1; 7 nucleotides agree with TRBD1. The CDR3 runs to 12 residues. The junction had 1 base not matched to a gene; V was cut back by 2 bases and J by 9 bases.

This clonotype has just a few counts. This chain joins TRBV29-1 and TRBJ1-2; D possibly corresponds to TRBD1 (5 bases). This CDR3 comprises 13 residues. Germline CDR1 SQVTM, CDR2 ANQGSEA. V was pared by 6 bases and J by 4 bases, with 15 bases between. The CDR3 is CSVSTGSFYGYTF. CDR3 DNA sequence: TGCAGCGTCTCCACAGGTTCCTTCTATGGCTACACCTTC.

This clonotype was detected a few times. V and J are TRBV7-3 and TRBJ2-7; 9 positions match TRBD1. Per germline, CDR1 SGHTA and CDR2 FQGTGA. The CDR3 spans 15 residues. V lost 0 bases, J lost 4 bases, and 4 bases stayed unmatched. The DNA for the CDR3 is TGTGCCAGCAGCTTAACTTCGGACAGGGGTTACGAGCAGTACTTC. Protein sequence: CASSLTSDRGYEQYF. The full variable domain, rest sourced from reference TRBV7-3 and TRBJ2-7, is GAGVSQTPSNKVTEKGKYVELRCDPISGHTALYWYRQSLGQGPEFLIYFQGTGAADDSGLPNDRFFAVRPEGSVSTLKIQRTERGDSAVYLCASSLTSDRGYEQYFGPGTRLTVT.

This clonotype was seen a handful of times. The chain joins TRBV7-3 to TRBJ1-1; maybe TRBD1 (5 bases). Between the trimmed V and J ends, which lost 2 bases and 5 bases, there was a span of 12 bases. The germline CDR1 and CDR2 sequences are SGHTA and FQGTGA. The CDR3 sequence is 14 residues long. The CDR3: CASSLSGTGTEAFF. The CDR3 coding sequence is TGTGCCAGCAGCTTATCGGGTACAGGAACTGAAGCTTTCTTT.

This clonotype was picked up many times. The DNA of the CDR3 is TGCGCCAGCAGCGGTACCTGGGGGTTCTCCTACGAGCAGTACTTC. The encoded protein is CASSGTWGFSYEQYF. The chain carries TRBV5-1 and TRBJ2-7; the D call may be TRBD1 or TRBD2 (5 bases each). V lost 4 bases, J lost 0 bases, and 14 bases lay in between. The CDR3 length is 15 residues. In germline, CDR1 is SGHRS, CDR2 YFSETQ.

This chain joins TRBV19 and TRBJ2-3; 9 bases agree with TRBD2. The CDR3 has 16 residues. Germline lookup yields CDR1 LNHDA and CDR2 SQIVND (reference sequence). V shed 6 bases and J 0 bases; nucleotides not matched to a gene: 7. The CDR3 protein is CASRNSGSPSTDTQYF. The CDR3 DNA sequence: TGTGCCAGTAGGAATAGCGGGAGCCCTAGCACAGATACGCAGTATTTT.

At least ten counts were recorded for this clonotype. The chain couples TRBV7-2 to TRBJ1-2, with a possible D match to TRBD1 (5 bases). The CDR3 loop spans 13 amino acids. The V and J ends lost 5 bases and 3 bases respectively, with 10 bases between them. Germline V gene data show CDR1 as SGHTA and CDR2 as FQGNSA. The CDR3 nucleotides are TGTGCCAGCAGCCTGCAGGGCTACTATGGCTACACCTTC. Amino acid sequence: CASSLQGYYGYTF. The variable domain in full, with the rest retrieved from reference TRBV7-2 and TRBJ1-2, is GAGVSQSPSNKVTEKGKDVELRCDPISGHTALYWYRQSLGQGLEFLIYFQGNSAPDKSGLPSDRFSAERTGGSVSTLTIQRTQQEDSAVYLCASSLQGYYGYTFGSGTRLTVV.

V usage is TRBV9 and J usage is TRBJ2-7; TRBD2 might be the D (5 bases). The V and J ends lost 2 bases and 0 bases respectively, with 9 bases between them. The germline CDR1 and CDR2 sequences are SGDLS and YYNGEE. The CDR3 contains 14 residues. The CDR3, as DNA: TGTGCCAGCAGCGTCGGCGGGTTCTCCTACGAGCAGTACTTC. Protein sequence: CASSVGGFSYEQYF.